A single sample is the source of the 26 T cell receptor beta chains below, sequenced in a study of vaccination and CD4 T cells after COVID-19. TCRdb passed the PCR reads through MiXCR, listing each CDR3 protein once. The repertoire holds roughly 14,000 distinct CDR3 sequences, 69% seen once, with about 1.1% in the top ten. The source was CD4+ T cells from blood, collected after SARS-CoV-2 vaccination. Receptors were obtained from a human donor who had recovered from COVID-19.

The chain employs TRBV7-9 and TRBJ2-3; TRBD1 agrees at 10 bases. Trimming took 5 bases from V and 5 from J; bases not matched to a gene: 7. The CDR3 contains 15 residues. The germline gives CDR1 SEHNR, CDR2 FQNEAQ (reference sequence). CDR3 loop: CASSPAGTGEDTQYF. CDR3 bases: TGTGCCAGCAGCCCCGCCGGGACAGGGGAAGATACGCAGTATTTT.

The sample holds one count of this clonotype. The chain carries TRBV21-1 and TRBJ2-7; the table's D gene call, TRBD1, was not cross checked with the DNA. TRBV21-1 is flagged as a pseudogene. This CDR3 has 15 residues. The CDR3 loop is CASSHKGPGSYEQYF. The DNA of the CDR3 is TGTGCCAGCAGTCATAAGGGTCCCGGCTCCTACGAGCAGTACTTC.

Only a few counts were recorded for this clonotype. V usage is TRBV6-2 or TRBV6-3 and J usage is TRBJ2-1; 7 nucleotides agree with TRBD1. V lost 5 bases and J lost 4; bases outside the gene matches: 5. Germline CDR1 MNHEY, CDR2 SVGEGT. CDR3 length: 14 residues. The CDR3 bases are TGTGCCAGCAGTAGAAGCAGGGGGTACAATGAGCAGTTCTTC. It encodes CASSRSRGYNEQFF.

The CDR3 DNA reads as TGCAGTGCTAGAGTCATATGGGCTATGAACACTGAAGCTTTCTTT. Translation: CSARVIWAMNTEAFF. This sequence joins TRBV20-1 and TRBJ1-1, with D uncertain. CDR3 length equals 15 residues. The V end was cut by 1 base, the J end by 0 bases, with 12 bases between. Germline V gives CDR1 DFQATT, CDR2 SNEGSKA (reference sequence).

V and J are TRBV4-1 and TRBJ2-7, with D possibly matching TRBD2 (5 bases). Germline V gives CDR1 MGHRA, CDR2 YSYEKL. Trimming removed 0 bases from V and 0 bases from J, with 12 bases in between. This CDR3 is 16 amino acids long. CDR3 amino acids: CASSQDPGKLSYEQYF. The DNA for the CDR3 is TGCGCCAGCAGCCAAGATCCGGGGAAACTCTCCTACGAGCAGTACTTC.

The V call is TRBV15, the J call TRBJ2-7; D could derive from TRBD1 or TRBD2 (5 bases each). V lost 0 bases to trimming and J lost 5 bases, with 11 bases between them. Germline loops: CDR1 LNHNV, CDR2 YYDKDF (reference sequence). This CDR3 is 14 amino acids long. The DNA for the CDR3 is TGTGCCACCAGCAGAGATTCACGGGACCACGAGCAGTACTTC. This codes for CATSRDSRDHEQYF.

V usage is TRBV28 and J usage is TRBJ1-6; D unclear. Germline V lookup: CDR1 MDHEN, CDR2 SYDVKM. The CDR3 is 12 residues long. The V end lost 3 bases, the J end lost 8 bases, and 5 bases lay between the germline ends. The CDR3 DNA sequence: TGTGCCAGCAGTTTTGGTGATTCACCCCTCCACTTT. Translating gives CASSFGDSPLHF.

The chain employs TRBV19 and TRBJ2-3; TRBD2 matches at 9 bases. The CDR3 contains 16 residues. Trimming at V came to 3 bases and at J to 3 bases, leaving 7 bases not matched to a gene. Germline V gives CDR1 LNHDA, CDR2 SQIVND (reference sequence). The CDR3 is CASSMLAGELTDTQYF. The CDR3 DNA is TGTGCCAGTAGTATGTTAGCGGGAGAACTAACAGATACGCAGTATTTT.

This chain links TRBV10-3 with TRBJ1-3, with TRBD1 identical over 7 bases. The CDR3 is 15 residues long. The junction had 4 bases not matched to a gene; V was cut back by 5 bases and J by 0 bases. The V gene's germline CDR1 is ENHRY and CDR2 SYGVKD. CDR3 amino acids: CAISRGQPSGNTIYF. In DNA form, the CDR3 reads TGTGCCATCAGTCGGGGACAGCCCTCTGGAAACACCATATATTTT.

The chain recombines TRBV11-2 with TRBJ2-1; possible D gene TRBD2, 5 bases. The CDR3 contains 13 residues. With 1 base removed from V and 7 bases from J, the gap between germline ends came to 8 bases. CDR1 is SGHAT, CDR2 FQNNGV, per germline. The CDR3 DNA reads TGTGCCAGCAGCTTAGTTACGGGGAATGAGCAGTTCTTC. Protein: CASSLVTGNEQFF.

The rearrangement uses TRBV6-1 and TRBJ1-2, with TRBD1 matching over 7 bases. Germline V gene data show CDR1 as MNHNS and CDR2 as SASEGT. The CDR3 consists of 14 residues. The trim removed 5 bases at V and 6 bases at J, leaving 9 bases unmatched. CDR3 bases: TGTGCCAGCAGTCCTCCAGACAGGGTTAATGGCTACACCTTC. It is translated as CASSPPDRVNGYTF.

The V gene is TRBV12-3 or TRBV12-4, the J gene TRBJ1-6; D gene uncertain. The CDR3 has 13 amino acids. V gave up 3 bases and J gave up 5 bases, with 5 bases separating them. In DNA form, the CDR3 reads TGTGCCAGCAGTTTTGTGGATAATTCACCCCTCCACTTT. Translating gives CASSFVDNSPLHF.

The chain employs TRBV2 and TRBJ2-7; the D gene is possibly TRBD1 (5 bases). Germline V lookup: CDR1 SNHLY, CDR2 FYNNEI. Trimming took off 8 bases at V and 4 bases at J, with 18 bases between the two ends. The CDR3 contains 14 residues. CDR3 protein: CASGLVGATYEQYF. The CDR3 bases are TGTGCCAGCGGATTAGTTGGGGCGACATACGAGCAGTACTTC.

The chain has TRBV2 and TRBJ2-5, with 9 bases identical to TRBD2. V lost 5 bases, J lost 2 bases, and 12 bases stayed unmatched. This CDR3 is 17 amino acids long. The germline V gene encodes CDR1 SNHLY and CDR2 FYNNEI. CDR3 sequence reads: CASSSGTSLVQQETQYF. CDR3 nucleotides: TGTGCCAGCAGTTCCGGGACTAGCCTAGTACAGCAAGAGACCCAGTACTTC.

The genes are TRBV20-1 and TRBJ2-7; tentatively, D is TRBD2 (7 bases). The CDR3 extends over 16 amino acids. V lost 3 bases to trimming and J lost 0 bases, with 18 bases between them. Germline-derived CDR1 and CDR2 are DFQATT and SNEGSKA (reference sequence). The CDR3 sequence is CSARGGGGSSSYEQYF. For the CDR3, the DNA is TGCAGTGCTAGGGGGGGCGGCGGGAGTAGCTCCTACGAGCAGTACTTC.

V is TRBV6-2 or TRBV6-3 and J is TRBJ2-1; D remains unclear. In germline, CDR1 is MNHEY, CDR2 SVGEGT. Trimming took off 0 bases at V and 6 bases at J, with 6 bases between the two ends. The CDR3 is 13 residues long. The CDR3 reads CASSYSRRNEQFF. The CDR3, as DNA: TGTGCCAGCAGTTACTCTCGGCGCAATGAGCAGTTCTTC.

V and J are TRBV27 and TRBJ1-5; the D is unclear. Germline V gene lookup returns CDR1 MNHEY and CDR2 SMNVEV (reference sequence). Trimming shortened V by 6 bases and J by 0 bases, and 6 bases separated the two germline ends. CDR3 size: 13 residues. CDR3 region: CASRPASNQPQHF. Written as DNA, the CDR3 is TGTGCCAGCAGGCCGGCTAGCAATCAGCCCCAGCATTTT.

This clonotype was counted a single time. This chain joins TRBV19 and TRBJ1-1, with unresolved D. From germline, CDR1 is LNHDA and CDR2 SQIVND (reference sequence). Trimming cost V 3 bases and J 1 base, with 6 bases left between them. The CDR3 is 13 amino acids. The chain's CDR3 is CASSISANTEAFF. Here the CDR3 DNA reads TGTGCCAGTAGTATTTCAGCGAACACTGAAGCTTTCTTT.

The V gene is TRBV20-1, the J gene TRBJ1-5, with 7 bases aligning to TRBD1. The CDR3 spans 13 residues. The germline gives CDR1 DFQATT, CDR2 SNEGSKA (reference sequence). Trimming cost V 6 bases and J 7 bases; bases outside gene matches: 9. The CDR3 DNA reads as TGCAGTGCGACCGACAGGGTAGACCAGCCCCAGCATTTT. It is translated as CSATDRVDQPQHF.

J is TRBJ1-1 and V is TRBV2, with 9 nucleotides matching TRBD1. The CDR3 runs to 16 residues. Germline CDR1 reads SNHLY; CDR2 reads FYNNEI. Unmatched junction bases numbered 10, after V lost 4 bases and J lost 4 bases. CDR3 sequence: CASSGRYRGLGTEAFF. The CDR3, as DNA: TGTGCCAGCAGTGGAAGATACAGGGGGCTAGGCACTGAAGCTTTCTTT.

The chain has TRBV7-2 and TRBJ2-3, with D uncertain. Trimming stripped 4 bases from V and 6 bases from J, with 8 bases between. Germline V CDR1 and CDR2: SGHTA, FQGNSA. CDR3 size: 12 residues. CDR3 protein: CASSSRADTQYF. CDR3 nucleotide sequence: TGTGCCAGCAGCTCCCGAGCGGATACGCAGTATTTT.

In its sample, this clonotype was seen a few times. V and J are TRBV7-3 and TRBJ2-5, with 8 bases fitting TRBD1. CDR1 SGHTA and CDR2 FQGTGA come from the germline V gene. The CDR3 totals 15 residues. Trimming cost V 5 bases and J 3 bases; bases outside gene matches: 8. The CDR3 bases are TGTGCCAGCAGCCCCGGACAGGGACGGAAAGAGACCCAGTACTTC. This sequence encodes CASSPGQGRKETQYF.

The rearrangement joins TRBV4-1 to TRBJ2-2, with a weak D call TRBD1 (5 bases). Germline CDR1 reads MGHRA; CDR2 reads YSYEKL. The V and J ends lost 0 bases and 5 bases respectively, with 10 bases between them. The CDR3 covers 15 residues. CDR3: CASSQEVGQTGELFF. The CDR3 DNA sequence: TGCGCCAGCAGCCAAGAAGTGGGGCAGACCGGGGAGCTGTTTTTT.

The chain uses TRBV7-9 and TRBJ2-7; 8 positions agree with TRBD2. Germline V CDR1 and CDR2: SEHNR, FQNEAQ (reference sequence). Trimming removed 6 bases from V and 9 bases from J; junction bases left unmatched: 16. The CDR3 has 15 amino acids. This CDR3 reads CASRPRGGPQLRQYF. The CDR3 DNA reads TGTGCCAGCAGACCCCGGGGGGGACCCCAACTACGGCAGTACTTC.

The rearrangement joins TRBV20-1 to TRBJ2-3; the D is unclear. Germline V gene sequence: CDR1 DFQATT, CDR2 SNEGSKA (reference sequence). The V and J ends lost 3 bases and 0 bases respectively, with 10 bases between them. The CDR3 contains 14 residues. The CDR3 region has the DNA TGCAGTGCTAGGGGTCTGTCTAGCACAGATACGCAGTATTTT. Translation: CSARGLSSTDTQYF.

This rearrangement joins TRBV19 to TRBJ1-5, with TRBD1 as a possible D gene (5 bases). V was clipped by 8 bases and J by 0 bases, with 11 bases between them. Germline values: CDR1 LNHDA, CDR2 SQIVND (reference sequence). This CDR3 region has 14 residues. CDR3 sequence (DNA): TGTGCCAGTGGTCGGGACTATAGCAATCAGCCCCAGCATTTT. Translation: CASGRDYSNQPQHF.